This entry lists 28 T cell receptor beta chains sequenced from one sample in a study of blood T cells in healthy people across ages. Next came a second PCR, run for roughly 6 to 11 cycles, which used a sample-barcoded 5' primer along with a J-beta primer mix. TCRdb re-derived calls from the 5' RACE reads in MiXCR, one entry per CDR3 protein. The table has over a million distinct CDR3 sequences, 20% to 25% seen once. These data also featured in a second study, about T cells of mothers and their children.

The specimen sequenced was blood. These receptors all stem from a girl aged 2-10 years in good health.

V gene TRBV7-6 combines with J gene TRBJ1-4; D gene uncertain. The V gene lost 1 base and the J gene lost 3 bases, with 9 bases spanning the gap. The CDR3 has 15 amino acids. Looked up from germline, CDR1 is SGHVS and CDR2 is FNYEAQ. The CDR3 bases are TGTGCCAGCAGCTTAGTTGGGAATCCTAATGAAAAACTGTTTTTT. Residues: CASSLVGNPNEKLFF. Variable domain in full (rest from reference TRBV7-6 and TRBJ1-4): GAGVSQSPRYKVTKRGQDVALRCDPISGHVSLYWYRQALGQGPEFLTYFNYEAQQDKSGLPNDRFSAERPEGSISTLTIQRTEQRDSAMYRCASSLVGNPNEKLFFGSGTQLSVL.

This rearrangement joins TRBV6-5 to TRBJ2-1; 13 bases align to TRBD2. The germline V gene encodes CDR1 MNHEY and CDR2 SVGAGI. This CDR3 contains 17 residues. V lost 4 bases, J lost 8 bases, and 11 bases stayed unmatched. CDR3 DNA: TGTGCCAGCAGTTGGGGGAGGACTAGCGGGGGATCTGATGAGCAGTTCTTC. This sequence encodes CASSWGRTSGGSDEQFF.

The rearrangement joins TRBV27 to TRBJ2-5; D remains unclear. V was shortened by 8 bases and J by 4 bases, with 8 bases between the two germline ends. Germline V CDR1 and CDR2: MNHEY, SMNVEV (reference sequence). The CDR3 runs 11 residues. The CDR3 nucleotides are TGTGCCAGCTTGTTCGGAGAGACCCAGTACTTC. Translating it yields CASLFGETQYF.

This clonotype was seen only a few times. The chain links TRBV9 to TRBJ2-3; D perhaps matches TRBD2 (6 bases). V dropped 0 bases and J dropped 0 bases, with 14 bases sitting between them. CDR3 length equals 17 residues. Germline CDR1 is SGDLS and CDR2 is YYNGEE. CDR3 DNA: TGTGCCAGCAGCGTAGACCTCGGGGGAACTAGCACAGATACGCAGTATTTT. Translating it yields CASSVDLGGTSTDTQYF.

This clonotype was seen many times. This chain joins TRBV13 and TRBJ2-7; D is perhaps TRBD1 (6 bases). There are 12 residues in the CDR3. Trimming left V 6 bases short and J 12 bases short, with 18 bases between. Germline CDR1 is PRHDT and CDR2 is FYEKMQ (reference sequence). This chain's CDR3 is CASSLDRTARYF. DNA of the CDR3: TGTGCCAGCAGTTTGGATCGGACAGCTCGGTACTTC.

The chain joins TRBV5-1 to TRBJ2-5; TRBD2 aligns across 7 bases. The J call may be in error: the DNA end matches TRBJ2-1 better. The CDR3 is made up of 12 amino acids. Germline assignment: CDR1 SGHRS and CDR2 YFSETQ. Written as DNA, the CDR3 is TGCGCCAGCAGCGAGCGGGACGGTGAGCAGTTCTTC. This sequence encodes CASSERDGEQFF.

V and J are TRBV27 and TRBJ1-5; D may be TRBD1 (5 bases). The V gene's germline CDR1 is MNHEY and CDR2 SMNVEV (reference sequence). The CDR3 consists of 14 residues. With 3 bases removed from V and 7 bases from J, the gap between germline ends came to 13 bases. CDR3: CASSFRATGQPQHF. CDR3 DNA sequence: TGTGCCAGCAGTTTCAGGGCTACCGGGCAGCCCCAGCATTTT.

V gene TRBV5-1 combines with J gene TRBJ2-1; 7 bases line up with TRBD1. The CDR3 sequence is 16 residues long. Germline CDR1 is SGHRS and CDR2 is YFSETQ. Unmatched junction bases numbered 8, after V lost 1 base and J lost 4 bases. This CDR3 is CASSLTTGTVYNEQFF. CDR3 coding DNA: TGCGCCAGCAGCTTGACTACCGGGACAGTATACAATGAGCAGTTCTTC. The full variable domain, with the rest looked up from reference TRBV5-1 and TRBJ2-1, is KAGVTQTPRYLIKTRGQQVTLSCSPISGHRSVSWYQQTPGQGLQFLFEYFSETQRNKGNFPGRFSGRQFSNSRSEMNVSTLELGDSALYLCASSLTTGTVYNEQFFGPGTRLTVL.

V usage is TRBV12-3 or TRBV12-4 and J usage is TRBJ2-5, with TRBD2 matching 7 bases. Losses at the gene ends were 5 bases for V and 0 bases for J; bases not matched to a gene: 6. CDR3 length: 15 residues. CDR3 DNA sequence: TGTGCCAGCAGTCGGGATAGCGGGTACCAAGAGACCCAGTACTTC. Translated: CASSRDSGYQETQYF.

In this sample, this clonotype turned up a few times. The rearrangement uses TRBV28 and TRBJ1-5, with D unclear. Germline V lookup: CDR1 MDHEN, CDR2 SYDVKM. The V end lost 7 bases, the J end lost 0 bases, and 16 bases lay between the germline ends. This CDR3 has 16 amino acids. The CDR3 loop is CASTPSWTDSNQPQHF. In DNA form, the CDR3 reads TGTGCCAGCACCCCCAGCTGGACGGATAGCAATCAGCCCCAGCATTTT.

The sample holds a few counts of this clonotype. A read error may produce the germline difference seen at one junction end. The CDR3 here is CANFSSGTVSYEQYF. For the CDR3, the DNA is TGTGCCAACTTCTCATCCGGGACAGTTTCCTATGAGCAGTACTTC. The genes are TRBV6-5 and TRBJ2-7; 7 bases are shared with TRBD1. CDR1 and CDR2 from the germline V gene are MNHEY and SVGAGI. This CDR3 region has 15 residues.

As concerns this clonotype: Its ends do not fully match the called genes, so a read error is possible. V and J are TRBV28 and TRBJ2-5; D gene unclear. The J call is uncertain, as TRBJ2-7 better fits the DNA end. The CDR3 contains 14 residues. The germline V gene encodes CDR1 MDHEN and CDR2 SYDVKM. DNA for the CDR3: TGTGCCATCAGTTTACGGCTAAGCTCCTACGAGCAGTACTTC. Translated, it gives CAISLRLSSYEQYF.

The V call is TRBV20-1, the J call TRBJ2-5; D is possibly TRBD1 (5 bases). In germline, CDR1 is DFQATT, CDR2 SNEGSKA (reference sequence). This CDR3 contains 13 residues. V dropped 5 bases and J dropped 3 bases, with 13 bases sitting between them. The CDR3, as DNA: TGCAGTGCTGGCAGACAGAATGAAGAGACCCAGTACTTC. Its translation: CSAGRQNEETQYF.

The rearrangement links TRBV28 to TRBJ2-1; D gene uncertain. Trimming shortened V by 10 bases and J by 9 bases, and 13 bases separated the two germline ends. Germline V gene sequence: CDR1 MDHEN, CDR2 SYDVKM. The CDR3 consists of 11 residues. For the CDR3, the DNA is TGTGCCACCCGAGGACGCGGTGAGCAGTTCTTC. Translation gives CATRGRGEQFF.

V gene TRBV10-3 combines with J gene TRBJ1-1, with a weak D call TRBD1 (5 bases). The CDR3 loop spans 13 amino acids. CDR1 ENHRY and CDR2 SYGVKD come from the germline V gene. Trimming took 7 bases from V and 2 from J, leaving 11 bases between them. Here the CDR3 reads CAIKGLGNTEAFF. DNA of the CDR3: TGTGCCATCAAGGGACTGGGAAACACTGAAGCTTTCTTT.

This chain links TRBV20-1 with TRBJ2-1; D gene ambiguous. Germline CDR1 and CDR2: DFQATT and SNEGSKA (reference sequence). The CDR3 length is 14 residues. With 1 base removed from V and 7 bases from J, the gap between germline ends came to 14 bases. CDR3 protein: CSARATYGLNEQFF. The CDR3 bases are TGCAGTGCTAGAGCAACCTATGGTTTGAATGAGCAGTTCTTC.

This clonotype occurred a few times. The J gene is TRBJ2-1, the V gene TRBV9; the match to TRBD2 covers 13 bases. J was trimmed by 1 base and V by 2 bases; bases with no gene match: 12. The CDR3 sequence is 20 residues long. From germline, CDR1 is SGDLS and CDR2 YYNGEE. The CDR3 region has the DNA TGTGCCAGCAGCGTCTCCGGGACTAGCGGGACAACCGGGTCCTACAATGAGCAGTTCTTC. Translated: CASSVSGTSGTTGSYNEQFF.

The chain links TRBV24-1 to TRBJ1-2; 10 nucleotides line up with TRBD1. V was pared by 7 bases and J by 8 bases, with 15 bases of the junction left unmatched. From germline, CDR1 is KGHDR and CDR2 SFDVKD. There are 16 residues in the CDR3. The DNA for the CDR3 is TGTGCCACCAGCAGAGACCCCGGGACAGGGGTATCCGGCTACACCTTC. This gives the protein CATSRDPGTGVSGYTF.

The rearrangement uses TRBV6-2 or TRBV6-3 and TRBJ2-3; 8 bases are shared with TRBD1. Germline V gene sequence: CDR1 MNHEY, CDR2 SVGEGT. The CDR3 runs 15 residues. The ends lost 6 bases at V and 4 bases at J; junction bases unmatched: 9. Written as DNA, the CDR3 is TGTGCCAGCAGATTCGGGACAGGCGGCGCAGATACGCAGTATTTT. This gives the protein CASRFGTGGADTQYF.

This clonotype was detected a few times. The DNA of the CDR3 is TGTGCCACCAGTGACCCCGGACGTGGGGGCTACAATGAGCAGTTCTTC. Amino acid sequence: CATSDPGRGGYNEQFF. The rearrangement joins TRBV24-1 to TRBJ2-1; D might be TRBD1 or TRBD2, each matching 5 bases. The germline gives CDR1 KGHDR, CDR2 SFDVKD. The CDR3 loop spans 16 amino acids. Trimming cost V 4 bases and J 3 bases, with 15 bases left between them.

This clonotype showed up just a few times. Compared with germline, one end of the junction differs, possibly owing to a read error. As DNA, the CDR3 is TGTGCCGGCAGCGGCCCTGGCTATGGCTACACCTTC. Translation: CAGSGPGYGYTF. The chain employs TRBV12-3 or TRBV12-4 and TRBJ1-2, with D unclear. The CDR3 is 12 residues long.

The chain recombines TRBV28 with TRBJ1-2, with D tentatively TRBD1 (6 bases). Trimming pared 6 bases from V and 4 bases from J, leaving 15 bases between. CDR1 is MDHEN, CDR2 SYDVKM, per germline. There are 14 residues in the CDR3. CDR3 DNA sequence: TGTGCCAGCAGCTCAGGACAGACCCTCTATGGCTACACCTTC. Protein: CASSSGQTLYGYTF.

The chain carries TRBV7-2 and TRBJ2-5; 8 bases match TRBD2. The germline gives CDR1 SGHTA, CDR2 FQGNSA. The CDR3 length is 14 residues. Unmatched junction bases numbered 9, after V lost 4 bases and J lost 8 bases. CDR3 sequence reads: CASSSSGGHSTQYF. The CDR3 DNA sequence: TGTGCCAGCAGCTCATCGGGGGGGCATTCAACCCAGTACTTC.

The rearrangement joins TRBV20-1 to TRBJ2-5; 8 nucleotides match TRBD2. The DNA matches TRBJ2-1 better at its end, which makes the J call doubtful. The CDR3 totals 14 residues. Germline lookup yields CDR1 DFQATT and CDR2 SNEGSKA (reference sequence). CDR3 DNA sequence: TGCAGTGGAACGGGACCAGCGGGGGCCTATGAGCAGTTCTTC. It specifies CSGTGPAGAYEQFF.

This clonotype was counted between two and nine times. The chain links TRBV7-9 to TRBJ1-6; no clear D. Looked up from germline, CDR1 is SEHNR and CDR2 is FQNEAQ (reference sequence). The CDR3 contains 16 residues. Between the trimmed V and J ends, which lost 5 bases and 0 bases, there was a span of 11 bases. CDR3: CASSEPLSSYNSPLHF. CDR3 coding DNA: TGTGCCAGCAGCGAACCATTGAGCTCCTATAATTCACCCCTCCACTTT.

The CDR3, as DNA: TGTGCCAGCAGCTTATCCCGACAGGGGGCGGCTGAGACCCAGTACTTC. Encoded protein: CASSLSRQGAAETQYF. The V and J genes are TRBV7-2 and TRBJ2-5; 10 bases are shared with TRBD1. With V trimmed by 2 bases and J by 5 bases, 8 bases remained unmatched. This CDR3 has 16 amino acids. Germline CDR1 and CDR2: SGHTA and FQGNSA.

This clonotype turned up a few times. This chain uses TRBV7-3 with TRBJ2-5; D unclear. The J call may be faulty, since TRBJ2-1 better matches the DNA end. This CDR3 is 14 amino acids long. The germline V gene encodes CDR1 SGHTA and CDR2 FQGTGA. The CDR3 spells CASSLTGNLDEQFF. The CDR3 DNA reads TGTGCCAGCAGCTTAACGGGGAATTTGGATGAGCAGTTCTTC.

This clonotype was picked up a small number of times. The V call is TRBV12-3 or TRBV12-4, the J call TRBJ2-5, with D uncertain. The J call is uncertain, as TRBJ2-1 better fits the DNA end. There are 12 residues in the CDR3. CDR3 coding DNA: TGTGCCAGCACCAACTCACCGGACGGGCAGTTCTTC. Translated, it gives CASTNSPDGQFF.